The 8 T cell receptor beta chains below all came from one sample that was sequenced in a study of T-cell reconstitution after alpha-beta-depleted transplantation in children. The authors prepared the TCRbeta library with unique molecular identifiers. MiXCR, applied by TCRdb to the PCR reads, yields one record per CDR3 protein. In the table there are some 500,000 distinct CDR3 sequences, about 17% of which are singletons. The sample consisted of PBMCs from the stem cell graft donor, taken from the stem cell graft. These receptors came from a human donor who donated a stem cell graft to a child with acute lymphoblastic leukemia.

The chain couples TRBV10-3 to TRBJ2-7; D might be TRBD1 (6 bases). V was shortened by 4 bases and J by 2 bases, with 15 bases between the two germline ends. Germline V gene lookup returns CDR1 ENHRY and CDR2 SYGVKD. This CDR3 comprises 15 residues. The CDR3 bases are TGTGCCATCAGTGCGATGGGACACCGTACCTACGAGCAGTACTTC. As protein: CAISAMGHRTYEQYF.

The CDR3 nucleotides are TGTGCCAGCAGCTTGGGACTAGCAGTAGAGCAGTACTTC. Protein sequence: CASSLGLAVEQYF. This chain uses TRBV5-6 with TRBJ2-7, with 7 positions matching TRBD2. CDR3 length equals 13 residues. J was trimmed by 7 bases and V by 0 bases; bases with no gene match: 4. Germline V gene lookup returns CDR1 SGHDT and CDR2 YYEEEE.

V usage is TRBV20-1 and J usage is TRBJ2-5; 10 nucleotides match TRBD2. Germline CDR1 DFQATT, CDR2 SNEGSKA (reference sequence). The CDR3 is 13 amino acids. V gave up 3 bases and J gave up 6 bases; unmatched junction bases: 4. The CDR3 nucleotides read TGCAGTGCTAGCCTAGCGGGAGCTCAGACCCAGTACTTC. Protein product: CSASLAGAQTQYF.

The sample holds a few counts of this clonotype. The J gene is TRBJ2-3, the V gene TRBV5-4, with D possibly being TRBD1 (5 bases). The CDR3 contains 14 residues. V was clipped by 0 bases and J by 7 bases, with 12 bases between them. Per the germline V gene, CDR1 is SGHNT and CDR2 is YYREEE (reference sequence). Here the CDR3 reads CASSLGTNTHTQYF. CDR3 sequence (DNA): TGTGCCAGCAGCTTGGGGACAAACACTCATACGCAGTATTTT. Variable domain in full (rest from reference TRBV5-4 and TRBJ2-3): ETGVTQSPTHLIKTRGQQVTLRCSSQSGHNTVSWYQQALGQGPQFIFQYYREEENGRGNFPPRFSGLQFPNYSSELNVNALELDDSALYLCASSLGTNTHTQYFGPGTRLTVL.

This clonotype came up once. The chain carries TRBV21-1 and TRBJ1-2. TRBV21-1 constitutes a pseudogene. This CDR3 region has 11 residues. In nucleotides, the CDR3 is TGTGCCAGCAGCACAGACGTCGGCTACACCTTC. Translating gives CASSTDVGYTF.

The chain joins TRBV29-1 to TRBJ2-1, with a weak D call TRBD2 (6 bases). The ends were cut back, 6 bases at V and 0 bases at J, with 12 bases in the middle. In germline, CDR1 is SQVTM, CDR2 ANQGSEA. This CDR3 contains 14 residues. The CDR3 nucleotides are TGCAGCGTCCGGGACTTGGCCTCCTACAATGAGCAGTTCTTC. As protein: CSVRDLASYNEQFF.

This clonotype was detected a few times. V gene TRBV29-1 combines with J gene TRBJ2-4, with 7 bases lining up with TRBD1. The CDR3 is 15 amino acids. Per germline, CDR1 SQVTM and CDR2 ANQGSEA. With V trimmed by 5 bases and J by 0 bases, 7 bases remained unmatched. Here the CDR3 reads CSVMGQLLAKNIQYF. In DNA, the CDR3 is TGCAGCGTTATGGGACAGCTACTAGCCAAAAACATTCAGTACTTC.

This clonotype was observed a few times. Here the CDR3 reads CASSYEAGTHNEQFF. The CDR3 coding sequence is TGTGCCAGCAGTTACGAGGCCGGGACTCACAATGAGCAGTTCTTC. The genes are TRBV6-2 or TRBV6-3 and TRBJ2-1; D perhaps matches TRBD2 (6 bases). From germline, CDR1 is MNHEY and CDR2 SVGEGT. V lost 2 bases and J lost 5, with 13 bases in between. There are 15 residues in the CDR3.